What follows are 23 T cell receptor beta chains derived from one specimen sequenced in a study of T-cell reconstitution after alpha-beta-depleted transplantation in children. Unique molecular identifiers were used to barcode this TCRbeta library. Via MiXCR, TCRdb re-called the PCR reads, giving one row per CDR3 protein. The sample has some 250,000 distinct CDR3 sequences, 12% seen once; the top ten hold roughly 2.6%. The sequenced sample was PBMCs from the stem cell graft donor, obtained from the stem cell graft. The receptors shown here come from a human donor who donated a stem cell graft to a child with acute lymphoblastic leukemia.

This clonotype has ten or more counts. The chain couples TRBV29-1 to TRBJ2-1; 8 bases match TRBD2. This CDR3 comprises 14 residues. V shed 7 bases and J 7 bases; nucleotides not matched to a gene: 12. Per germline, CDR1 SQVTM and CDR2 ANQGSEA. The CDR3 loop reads CSADPGLGTNEQFF. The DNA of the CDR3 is TGCAGCGCCGATCCGGGACTAGGAACGAATGAGCAGTTCTTC.

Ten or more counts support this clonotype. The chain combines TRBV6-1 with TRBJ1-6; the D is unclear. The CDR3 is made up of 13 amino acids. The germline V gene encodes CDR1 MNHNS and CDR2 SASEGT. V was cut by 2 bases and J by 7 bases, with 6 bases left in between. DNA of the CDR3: TGTGCCAGCAGTGAAAGGGAGAATTCACCCCTCCACTTT. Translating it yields CASSERENSPLHF.

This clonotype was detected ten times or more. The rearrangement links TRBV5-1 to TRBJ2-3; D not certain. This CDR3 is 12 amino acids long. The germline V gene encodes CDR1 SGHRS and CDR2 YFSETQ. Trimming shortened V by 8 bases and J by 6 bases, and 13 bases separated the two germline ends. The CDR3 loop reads CASRQPRDTQYF. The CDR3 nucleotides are TGCGCCAGTCGCCAGCCCAGGGATACGCAGTATTTT.

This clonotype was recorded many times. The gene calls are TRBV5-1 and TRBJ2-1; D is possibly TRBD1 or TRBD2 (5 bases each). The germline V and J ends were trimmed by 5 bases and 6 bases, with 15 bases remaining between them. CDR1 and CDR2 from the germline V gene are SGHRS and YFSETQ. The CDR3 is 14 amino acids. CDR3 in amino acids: CASRTWGSGNEQFF. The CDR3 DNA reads TGCGCCAGCAGAACGTGGGGGAGCGGCAATGAGCAGTTCTTC.

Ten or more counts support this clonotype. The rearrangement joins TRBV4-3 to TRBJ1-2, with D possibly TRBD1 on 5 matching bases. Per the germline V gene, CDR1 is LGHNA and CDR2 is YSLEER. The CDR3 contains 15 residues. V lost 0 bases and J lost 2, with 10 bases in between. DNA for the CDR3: TGCGCCAGCAGCCAAGATTGGGCAGGGAACTATGGCTACACCTTC. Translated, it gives CASSQDWAGNYGYTF.

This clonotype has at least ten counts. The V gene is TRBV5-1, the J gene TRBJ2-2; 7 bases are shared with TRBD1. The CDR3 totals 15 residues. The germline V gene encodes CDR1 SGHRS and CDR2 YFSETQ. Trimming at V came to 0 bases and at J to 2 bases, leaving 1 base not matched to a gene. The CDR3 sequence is CASSLGDRNTGELFF. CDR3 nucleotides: TGCGCCAGCAGCTTGGGGGACAGAAACACCGGGGAGCTGTTTTTT.

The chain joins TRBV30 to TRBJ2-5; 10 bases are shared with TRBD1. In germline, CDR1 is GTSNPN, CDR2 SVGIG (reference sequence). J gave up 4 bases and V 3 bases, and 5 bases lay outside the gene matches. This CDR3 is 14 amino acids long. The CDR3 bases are TGTGCCTGGAGGACGACAGGGGGCATAGAGACCCAGTACTTC. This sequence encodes CAWRTTGGIETQYF.

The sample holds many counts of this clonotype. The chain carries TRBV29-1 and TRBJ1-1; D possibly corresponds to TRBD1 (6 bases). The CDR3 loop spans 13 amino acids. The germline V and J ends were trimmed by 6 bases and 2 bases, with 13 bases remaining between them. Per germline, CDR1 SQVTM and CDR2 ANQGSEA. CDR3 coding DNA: TGCAGCGTCGTACAGGGACTCAACACTGAAGCTTTCTTT. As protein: CSVVQGLNTEAFF.

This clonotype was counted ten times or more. This CDR3 reads CSARLAGRTGELFF. The CDR3 bases are TGCAGTGCTAGACTAGCGGGAAGGACCGGGGAGCTGTTTTTT. V gene TRBV20-1 combines with J gene TRBJ2-2, with TRBD2 identical over 9 bases. Germline loops: CDR1 DFQATT, CDR2 SNEGSKA (reference sequence). Unmatched junction bases numbered 3, after V lost 2 bases and J lost 5 bases. This CDR3 has 14 residues.

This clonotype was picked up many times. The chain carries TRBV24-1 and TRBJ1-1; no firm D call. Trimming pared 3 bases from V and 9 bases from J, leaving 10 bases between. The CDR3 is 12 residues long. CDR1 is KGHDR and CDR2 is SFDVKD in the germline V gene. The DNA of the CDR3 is TGTGCCACCAGTGATGCGACACACCAAGCTTTCTTT. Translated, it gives CATSDATHQAFF.

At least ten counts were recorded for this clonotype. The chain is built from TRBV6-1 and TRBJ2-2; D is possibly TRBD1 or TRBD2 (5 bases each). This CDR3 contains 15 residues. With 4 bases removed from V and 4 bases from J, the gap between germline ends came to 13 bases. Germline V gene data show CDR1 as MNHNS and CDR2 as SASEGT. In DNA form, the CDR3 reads TGTGCCAGCAGTGCCAGGGAGAAGGGCACCGGGGAGCTGTTTTTT. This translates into CASSAREKGTGELFF.

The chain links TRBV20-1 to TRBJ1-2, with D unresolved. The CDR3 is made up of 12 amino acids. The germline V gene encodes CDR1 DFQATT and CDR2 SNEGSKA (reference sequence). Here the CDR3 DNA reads TGCAGCCCCCCGGGTTATAACTATGGCTACACCTTC. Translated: CSPPGYNYGYTF.

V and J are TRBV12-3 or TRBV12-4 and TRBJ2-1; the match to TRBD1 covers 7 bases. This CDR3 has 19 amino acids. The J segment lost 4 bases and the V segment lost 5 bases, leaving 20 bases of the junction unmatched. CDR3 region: CASSHGTARTGLEYNEQFF. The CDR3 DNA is TGTGCCAGCAGTCACGGGACAGCCAGAACCGGGTTAGAATACAATGAGCAGTTCTTC.

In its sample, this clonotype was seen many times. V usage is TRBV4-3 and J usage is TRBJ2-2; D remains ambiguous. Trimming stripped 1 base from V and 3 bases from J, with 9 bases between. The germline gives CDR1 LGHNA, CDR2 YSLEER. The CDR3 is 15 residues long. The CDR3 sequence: CASSQGTVYTGELFF. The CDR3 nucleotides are TGCGCCAGCAGCCAAGGGACGGTTTACACCGGGGAGCTGTTTTTT.

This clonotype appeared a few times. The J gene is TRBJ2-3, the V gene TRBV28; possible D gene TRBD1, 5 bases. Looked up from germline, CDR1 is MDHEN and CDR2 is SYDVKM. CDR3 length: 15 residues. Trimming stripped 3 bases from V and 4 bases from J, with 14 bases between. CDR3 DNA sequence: TGTGCCAGCAGTTTGACGCCCAGGGTGCCAGATACGCAGTATTTT. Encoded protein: CASSLTPRVPDTQYF.

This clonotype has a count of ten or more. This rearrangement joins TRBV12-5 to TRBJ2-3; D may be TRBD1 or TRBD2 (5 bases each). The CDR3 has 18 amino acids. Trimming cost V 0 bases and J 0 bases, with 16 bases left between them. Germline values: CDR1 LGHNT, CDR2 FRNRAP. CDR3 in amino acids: CASGLVPGSGASTDTQYF. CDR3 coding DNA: TGTGCTAGTGGTTTGGTACCAGGGAGCGGAGCTAGCACAGATACGCAGTATTTT. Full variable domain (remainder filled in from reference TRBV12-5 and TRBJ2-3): DARVTQTPRHKVTEMGQEVTMRCQPILGHNTVFWYRQTMMQGLELLAYFRNRAPLDDSGMPKDRFSAEMPDATLATLKIQPSEPRDSAVYFCASGLVPGSGASTDTQYFGPGTRLTVL.

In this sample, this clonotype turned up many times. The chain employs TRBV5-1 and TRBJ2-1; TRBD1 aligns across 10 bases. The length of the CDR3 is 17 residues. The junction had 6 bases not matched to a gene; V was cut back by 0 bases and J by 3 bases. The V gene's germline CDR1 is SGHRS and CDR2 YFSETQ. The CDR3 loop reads CASSLVPGTGVYNEQFF. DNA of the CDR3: TGCGCCAGCAGCTTGGTTCCCGGGACAGGGGTCTACAATGAGCAGTTCTTC.

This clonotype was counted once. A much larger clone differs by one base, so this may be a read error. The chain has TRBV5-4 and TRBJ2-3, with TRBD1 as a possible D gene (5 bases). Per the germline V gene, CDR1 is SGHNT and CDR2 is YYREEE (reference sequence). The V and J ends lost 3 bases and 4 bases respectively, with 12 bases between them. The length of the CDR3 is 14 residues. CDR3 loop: CASSYRQWPDTQYF. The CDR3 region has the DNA TGTGCCAGCAGCTACAGACAGTGGCCAGATACGCAGTATTTT.

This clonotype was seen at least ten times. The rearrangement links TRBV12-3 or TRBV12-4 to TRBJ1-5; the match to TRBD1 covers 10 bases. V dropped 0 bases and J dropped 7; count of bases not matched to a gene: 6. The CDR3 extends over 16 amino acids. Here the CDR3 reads CASSLAFGQGGQPQHF. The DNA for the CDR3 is TGTGCCAGCAGTTTAGCCTTTGGACAGGGGGGACAGCCCCAGCATTTT.

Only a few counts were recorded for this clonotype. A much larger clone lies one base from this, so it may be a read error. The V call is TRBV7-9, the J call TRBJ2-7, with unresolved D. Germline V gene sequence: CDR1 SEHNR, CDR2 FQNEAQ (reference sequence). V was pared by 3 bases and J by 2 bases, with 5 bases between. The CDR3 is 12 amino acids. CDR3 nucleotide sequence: TGTGCCAGCAGCTTCAGTACCTACGAGCAGTACTTC. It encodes CASSFSTYEQYF.

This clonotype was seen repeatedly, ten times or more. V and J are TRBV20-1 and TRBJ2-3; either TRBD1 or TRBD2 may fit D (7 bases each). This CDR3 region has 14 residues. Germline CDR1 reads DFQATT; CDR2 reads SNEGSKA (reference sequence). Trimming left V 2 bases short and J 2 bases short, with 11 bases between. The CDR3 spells CSARQGGPTDTQYF. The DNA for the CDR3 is TGCAGTGCTAGACAGGGGGGGCCCACAGATACGCAGTATTTT.

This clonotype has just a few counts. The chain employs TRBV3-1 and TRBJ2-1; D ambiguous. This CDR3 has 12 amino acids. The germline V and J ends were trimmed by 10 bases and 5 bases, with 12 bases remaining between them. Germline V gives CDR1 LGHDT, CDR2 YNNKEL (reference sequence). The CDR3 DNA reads TGTGCCACTCAAGGCCCCCACAATGAGCAGTTCTTC. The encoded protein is CATQGPHNEQFF.

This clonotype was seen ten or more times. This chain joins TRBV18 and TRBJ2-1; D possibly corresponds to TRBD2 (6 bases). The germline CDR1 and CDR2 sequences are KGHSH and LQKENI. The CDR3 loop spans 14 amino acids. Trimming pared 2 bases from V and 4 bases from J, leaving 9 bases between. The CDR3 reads CASSPERVYNEQFF. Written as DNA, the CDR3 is TGTGCCAGCTCACCAGAGCGGGTATACAATGAGCAGTTCTTC. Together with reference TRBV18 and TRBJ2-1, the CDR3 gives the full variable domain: NAGVMQNPRHLVRRRGQEARLRCSPMKGHSHVYWYRQLPEEGLKFMVYLQKENIIDESGMPKERFSAEFPKEGPSILRIQQVVRGDSAAYFCASSPERVYNEQFFGPGTRLTVL.